Each of the 32 T cell receptor beta chains below was sequenced from the same sample in a study of CD4 and CD8 cells across lung adenocarcinoma regions. MiXCR, run by TCRdb on the PCR reads, gives a single entry per CDR3 protein. This table has roughly 17,000 distinct CDR3 sequences, less than 55% appearing once. What was sequenced was CD8+ T cells from the center of a lung tumor. These TCRs come from a female donor with lung adenocarcinoma. The CD4 and CD8 labels of this study may be unreliable.

At least ten counts were recorded for this clonotype. The rearrangement links TRBV7-2 to TRBJ1-4, with D possibly TRBD1 on 5 matching bases. The CDR3 contains 14 residues. The germline V and J ends were trimmed by 5 bases and 8 bases, with 15 bases remaining between them. The germline V gene has CDR1 SGHTA and CDR2 FQGNSA. The CDR3 region is CASSPRAGREKLFF. For the CDR3, the DNA is TGTGCCAGCAGCCCTCGGGCAGGGAGGGAAAAACTGTTTTTT.

This clonotype is a singleton in its sample. CDR3 bases: TGTGCCAGCAGCTCGGGCGGGGGAGCCAAAGACACGCAGTATTTT. Protein: CASSSGGGAKDTQYF. This chain links TRBV6-1 with TRBJ2-4, with TRBD2 matching over 7 bases. The end of the DNA is better explained by TRBJ2-3, so the J call may be wrong. This CDR3 has 15 residues. Germline V lookup: CDR1 MNHNS, CDR2 SASEGT.

With respect to this clonotype: This CDR3 fails to terminate in the conserved phenylalanine or tryptophan, so it likely reflects a read error. The DNA is omitted, as the CDR3 cannot be located on it reliably, and the CDR3 follows TCRdb's listing. The chain employs TRBV6-9 and TRBJ2-1; TRBD1, the table's D call, lacks a check against the DNA. From its first to its last residue, the CDR3 has 18 amino acids. CDR1 and CDR2 from the germline V gene are MNHGY and SVAAGI. The CDR3 here is CASSYSTALQACLLSAHK.

The J gene is TRBJ1-1, the V gene TRBV9, with TRBD1 matching over 9 bases. The CDR3 sequence is 15 residues long. Germline trimming cut 3 bases from V and 5 bases from J; bases unmatched to any gene: 8. CDR1 SGDLS and CDR2 YYNGEE come from the germline V gene. In DNA form, the CDR3 reads TGTGCCAGCAGCGATACAGGGGGCGGGTGGACTGAAGCTTTCTTT. It encodes CASSDTGGGWTEAFF. Full variable domain (missing parts from reference TRBV9 and TRBJ1-1): DSGVTQTPKHLITATGQRVTLRCSPRSGDLSVYWYQQSLDQGLQFLIQYYNGEERAKGNILERFSAQQFPDLHSELNLSSLELGDSALYFCASSDTGGGWTEAFFGQGTRLTVV.

Sample share makes this clonotype medium-sized. The genes are TRBV6-1 and TRBJ2-3, with 14 bases lining up with TRBD2. CDR3 size: 15 residues. CDR1 is MNHNS and CDR2 is SASEGT in the germline V gene. J was trimmed by 7 bases and V by 6 bases; bases with no gene match: 6. CDR3 sequence: CASRSGTSGGNTQYF. DNA for the CDR3: TGTGCCAGCAGGTCCGGGACTAGCGGGGGAAATACGCAGTATTTT.

The chain employs TRBV29-1 and TRBJ2-7; maybe TRBD2 (7 bases). This CDR3 region has 14 residues. Germline lookup yields CDR1 SQVTM and CDR2 ANQGSEA. Deletions cut 4 bases from V and 1 base from J, with 14 bases between. The CDR3 DNA sequence: TGCAGCGTTGTAAAGGAGGGGGGGTCCTACGAGCAGTACTTC. It yields the protein CSVVKEGGSYEQYF.

The CDR3 nucleotides are TGTGCCAGCAGTGCTAGGACAGCCTCGAACACCGGGGAGCTGTTTTTT. Translating it yields CASSARTASNTGELFF. The V and J genes are TRBV6-1 and TRBJ2-2; D perhaps matches TRBD1 (6 bases). The CDR3 sequence is 16 residues long. Germline V CDR1 and CDR2: MNHNS, SASEGT. V lost 4 bases to trimming and J lost 0 bases, with 12 bases between them.

The genes are TRBV6-1 and TRBJ2-5; 8 positions agree with TRBD1. Near its end, the DNA agrees better with TRBJ2-7, so the J call may be wrong. The CDR3 consists of 13 residues. Germline V lookup: CDR1 MNHNS, CDR2 SASEGT. The CDR3 DNA is TGTGCCAGCCACCCGGGACAGGCCATCGAGCAGTACTTC. This gives the protein CASHPGQAIEQYF.

This clonotype occurred a few times. This rearrangement joins TRBV20-1 to TRBJ2-7; D is possibly TRBD2 (7 bases). CDR1 is DFQATT and CDR2 is SNEGSKA in the germline V gene (reference sequence). V was cut by 5 bases and J by 3 bases, with 20 bases left in between. The CDR3 has 15 amino acids. CDR3 amino acids: CSAEGSVGGRYEQYF. CDR3 sequence (DNA): TGCAGTGCTGAGGGGTCTGTGGGGGGGCGCTACGAGCAGTACTTC.

On this clonotype itself: At one end, the junction sequence differs from germline, possibly due to a read error. The V call is TRBV6-1, the J call TRBJ2-3; 15 bases line up with TRBD2. Germline loops: CDR1 MNHNS, CDR2 SASEGT. The length of the CDR3 is 17 residues. This CDR3 is CASSRGLAGGYTDTQYF. CDR3 coding DNA: TGTGCCAGCAGCCGGGGACTAGCGGGGGGATACACAGATACGCAGTACTTT.

The chain carries TRBV6-9 and TRBJ2-1, with 8 bases aligning to TRBD1. The germline CDR1 and CDR2 sequences are MNHGY and SVAAGI. Unmatched junction bases numbered 11, after V lost 3 bases and J lost 7 bases. The CDR3 is 16 residues long. The CDR3 region is CASSYPGGGLLNEQFF. The CDR3 DNA follows: TGTGCCAGCAGTTACCCAGGGGGCGGGTTACTTAATGAGCAGTTCTTC.

The chain has TRBV6-1 and TRBJ2-3; possible D gene TRBD1, 5 bases. The closer fit of TRBJ2-7 to the DNA end suggests the J call may be wrong. There are 16 residues in the CDR3. CDR1 is MNHNS and CDR2 is SASEGT in the germline V gene. CDR3 residues: CASAALGWWGKDTQYF. As DNA, the CDR3 is TGTGCCAGCGCGGCCCTGGGCTGGTGGGGCAAAGATACGCAGTACTTC.

This clonotype was seen repeatedly, ten times or more. This sequence joins TRBV14 and TRBJ2-4; perhaps D is TRBD1 or TRBD2 (5 bases each). V lost 0 bases, J lost 2 bases, and 17 bases lay in between. Germline-derived CDR1 and CDR2 are SGHDN and FVKESK. The CDR3 sequence is 18 residues long. For the CDR3, the DNA is TGTGCCAGCAGCCAAGACGCCTTTAGGGACGACTCCAAAAACATTCAGTACTTC. Encoded protein: CASSQDAFRDDSKNIQYF.

Worth noting for this clonotype: At one end the junction does not follow the germline gene, possibly because of a read error. The gene calls are TRBV6-1 and TRBJ2-4; D possibly uses TRBD1 or TRBD2 (5 bases each). The CDR3 runs to 15 residues. Germline V gene data show CDR1 as MNHNS and CDR2 as SASEGT. CDR3 region: CGSVSGLCAENTQYF. The DNA for the CDR3 is TGTGGCAGCGTGTCGGGGCTGTGCGCCGAAAACACTCAGTACTTC.

On this clonotype itself: A read error may account for a junction end that differs from germline. This CDR3 is CGSGGGGGGGGETQYF. In nucleotides, the CDR3 is TGTGGCAGCGGGGGGGGGGGGGGGGGGGGGGGGGAGACCCAGTACTTC. The chain links TRBV6-1 to TRBJ2-5; 10 nucleotides align to TRBD2. From germline, CDR1 is MNHNS and CDR2 SASEGT. The CDR3 consists of 16 residues.

This chain links TRBV6-1 with TRBJ1-5; D is unclear. The CDR3 totals 15 residues. The germline V and J ends were trimmed by 5 bases and 16 bases, with 27 bases remaining between them. Germline-derived CDR1 and CDR2 are MNHNS and SASEGT. CDR3 nucleotides: TGTGCCAGCAGTCTCCTGGGTAATAGCAATCAGCCCCTCCATTTT. This gives the protein CASSLLGNSNQPLHF.

This clonotype was detected ten times or more. With a much larger clone just one base away, this may be a read error. V gene TRBV6-1 combines with J gene TRBJ2-1; D uncertain. The CDR3 spans 13 residues. In germline, CDR1 is MNHNS, CDR2 SASEGT. V lost 5 bases and J 10 bases, leaving 15 bases between the germline ends. For the CDR3, the DNA is TGTGCCAGCAGTCCGGACGGTCTCTACGAGCAGTTCTTC. It codes for CASSPDGLYEQFF.

Regarding this clonotype: A junction boundary mismatches the germline segment, possibly from a read error. This chain links TRBV6-1 with TRBJ2-4, with 10 positions matching TRBD1. Per germline, CDR1 MNHNS and CDR2 SASEGT. CDR3 length: 16 residues. The CDR3 reads CPSRTGGSWAKDTQYF. In nucleotides, the CDR3 is TGTCCCAGCAGGACAGGGGGGTCGTGGGCCAAAGACACTCAGTACTTC.

The chain links TRBV6-4 to TRBJ2-4; D may correspond to TRBD1 or TRBD2 (5 bases each). The CDR3 totals 14 residues. Germline loops: CDR1 MRHNA, CDR2 SNTAGT. Written as DNA, the CDR3 is TGTGGCGGCAGGGACGTGTGTGGCAAAGATACGCAGTACTTC. Its protein product is CGGRDVCGKDTQYF.

With respect to this clonotype: One end of the junction does not line up with germline, which may come from a read error. The CDR3 DNA follows: TGTGCCAGCAGTCCTAGGGGGCAGCGAGCCAAAGATACTCAGTATTTC. Translating it yields CASSPRGQRAKDTQYF. The rearrangement links TRBV6-1 to TRBJ2-3, with 7 bases aligning to TRBD1. CDR1 is MNHNS, CDR2 SASEGT, per germline. The CDR3 spans 16 residues.

Comment on this clonotype: One end of the junction does not line up with germline, which may come from a read error. The V and J genes are TRBV6-2 or TRBV6-3 and TRBJ2-4; no definite D call. Looked up from germline, CDR1 is MNHEY and CDR2 is SVGEGT. CDR3 length equals 14 residues. This CDR3 is CASSQLSDENIQYF. DNA of the CDR3: TGTGCCAGCAGCCAGTTGAGCGACGAAAACATTCAGTATTTC.

This clonotype was seen only a few times. The CDR3 loop reads CASSRFRQGIEQYF. As DNA, the CDR3 is TGTGCCAGCAGTCGTTTCCGACAGGGCATCGAGCAGTACTTC. The chain combines TRBV6-1 with TRBJ2-7; TRBD1 matches 7 bases. The V gene end was trimmed by 5 bases and the J gene end by 6 bases; junction bases not matched to a gene: 10. There are 14 residues in the CDR3. Per the germline V gene, CDR1 is MNHNS and CDR2 is SASEGT.

The chain employs TRBV11-3 and TRBJ2-2; tentatively, D is TRBD1 (6 bases). Germline V gene sequence: CDR1 SGHNT, CDR2 YENEEA. The CDR3 extends over 15 amino acids. V was pared by 5 bases and J by 0 bases, with 10 bases between. The CDR3 is CASSTQGPNTGELFF. CDR3 DNA sequence: TGTGCCAGCAGCACACAGGGTCCGAACACCGGGGAGCTGTTTTTT.

The chain combines TRBV27 with TRBJ2-3; 9 positions agree with TRBD2. Germline values: CDR1 MNHEY, CDR2 SMNVEV (reference sequence). Losses at the gene ends were 7 bases for V and 2 bases for J; bases not matched to a gene: 7. The CDR3 spans 15 residues. The CDR3 region is CASTLLAGTTDTQYF. The DNA for the CDR3 is TGTGCCAGCACATTGCTAGCGGGGACCACAGATACGCAGTATTTT.

Turning to this clonotype: Relative to the germline gene, one junction end is altered; a read error may explain this. The chain joins TRBV4-1 to TRBJ2-3, with D perhaps TRBD2 (6 bases). The J call may be mistaken, given a closer DNA end match to TRBJ2-7. This CDR3 region has 18 residues. Germline-derived CDR1 and CDR2 are MGHRA and YSYEKL. The DNA of the CDR3 is TGCGCCAGCAGTCAAGCGGGCCTCGTGGGCCTGGACCAAGATACGCAGTACTTC. As protein: CASSQAGLVGLDQDTQYF.

The table lists this clonotype with many counts. This rearrangement joins TRBV10-3 to TRBJ1-4; TRBD1 aligns across 9 bases. The V gene end was trimmed by 10 bases and the J gene end by 4 bases; junction bases not matched to a gene: 10. Germline V CDR1 and CDR2: ENHRY, SYGVKD. This CDR3 has 15 residues. The DNA of the CDR3 is TGTGCCACCACGAGGGACAGGGAATATAATGAAAAACTGTTTTTT. Translating it yields CATTRDREYNEKLFF.

The chain links TRBV15 to TRBJ1-2; maybe TRBD1 (5 bases). Germline V CDR1 and CDR2: LNHNV, YYDKDF (reference sequence). The CDR3 loop spans 14 amino acids. V was cut by 1 base and J by 7 bases, with 13 bases left in between. CDR3 protein: CATSRASGGRGYTF. CDR3 sequence (DNA): TGTGCCACCAGCAGAGCTTCTGGGGGTCGTGGCTACACCTTC.

This clonotype was seen once. Mismatch with germline at one junction end may stem from a read error. This sequence joins TRBV6-8 and TRBJ2-4; D is perhaps TRBD1 or TRBD2 (5 bases each). CDR1 and CDR2 (germline): MNHGY, SAAAGT. The CDR3 contains 16 residues. CDR3 DNA sequence: TGTGCGAGCAGCGCCCCGGGGCGGTGGGCCAAAGACACTCAGTACTTC. It yields the protein CASSAPGRWAKDTQYF.

This clonotype has a count of ten or more. The rearrangement uses TRBV6-5 and TRBJ1-5; 9 bases match TRBD1. The trim removed 6 bases at V and 6 bases at J, leaving 6 bases unmatched. The CDR3 is 14 residues long. CDR1 is MNHEY, CDR2 SVGAGI, per germline. The CDR3 protein is CASRRTGDGQPQHF. The CDR3 bases are TGTGCCAGCAGAAGGACAGGGGATGGTCAGCCCCAGCATTTT.

V and J are TRBV4-1 and TRBJ2-3; 8 nucleotides agree with TRBD2. CDR1 is MGHRA, CDR2 YSYEKL, per germline. After removal of 10 bases from V and 0 bases from J, the junction contained 9 bases not matched to a gene. CDR3 length: 15 amino acids. For the CDR3, the DNA is TGCGCCACCTCCTTAGAGCGGGGGAGCACAGATACGCAGTATTTT. Translated: CATSLERGSTDTQYF.

Regarding this clonotype: Germline and junction disagree at one end, which may indicate a read error. V and J are TRBV6-1 and TRBJ1-1; possibly TRBD1 for D (6 bases). Germline CDR1 and CDR2: MNHNS and SASEGT. The CDR3 extends over 17 amino acids. CDR3 in amino acids: CASSERAGGGADTEASF. As DNA, the CDR3 is TGTGCCAGCAGTGAAAGGGCGGGGGGGGGCGCGGACACTGAAGCTTCCTTT.

V is TRBV10-1 and J is TRBJ2-4, with TRBD1 matching over 7 bases. The CDR3 spans 16 residues. Germline V lookup: CDR1 WNHNN, CDR2 SYGVQD (reference sequence). V dropped 6 bases and J dropped 13; count of bases not matched to a gene: 21. The CDR3: CASRDRGRNAKDTQYF. For the CDR3, the DNA is TGCGCCAGCAGGGATAGGGGGCGGAATGCCAAAGATACGCAGTACTTC.